This TCR beta chain was sequenced during a study of early stage breast cancer tumors. Clones were read by immunoSEQ multiplex PCR, and TCRdb kept only the in-frame ones, dropping some. This sample yields tens of thousands of clones, of which around 80% are seen a single time; 3.4% belongs to the top ten. The V gene's germline CDR1 is DFQATT and CDR2 SNEGSKA (reference sequence). CDR3 length: 8 residues. Source material: blood. The rearrangement joins TRBV20-1 to TRBJ2-7; D is ambiguous. This sequence originates from a person in their forties with breast cancer. CDR3 sequence: CNPYEQYF. DNA for the CDR3: TGCAACCCCTACGAGCAGTACTTC.